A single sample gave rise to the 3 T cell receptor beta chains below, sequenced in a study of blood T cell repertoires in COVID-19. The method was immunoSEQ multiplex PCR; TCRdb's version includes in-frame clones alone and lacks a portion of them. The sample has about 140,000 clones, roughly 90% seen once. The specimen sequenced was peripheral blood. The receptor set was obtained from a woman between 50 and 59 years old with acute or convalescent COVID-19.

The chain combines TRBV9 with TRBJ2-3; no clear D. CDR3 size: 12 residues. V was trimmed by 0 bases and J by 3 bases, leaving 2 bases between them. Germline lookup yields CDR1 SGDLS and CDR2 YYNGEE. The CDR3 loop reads CASSVATDTQYF. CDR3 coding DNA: TGTGCCAGCAGCGTAGCTACAGATACGCAGTATTTT.

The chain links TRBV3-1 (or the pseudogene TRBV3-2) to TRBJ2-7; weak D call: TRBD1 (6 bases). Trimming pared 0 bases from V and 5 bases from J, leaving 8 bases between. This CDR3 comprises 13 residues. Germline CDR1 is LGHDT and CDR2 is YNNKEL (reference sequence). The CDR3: CASSQDPGDEQYF. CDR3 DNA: TGTGCCAGCAGCCAAGATCCAGGGGACGAGCAGTACTTC.

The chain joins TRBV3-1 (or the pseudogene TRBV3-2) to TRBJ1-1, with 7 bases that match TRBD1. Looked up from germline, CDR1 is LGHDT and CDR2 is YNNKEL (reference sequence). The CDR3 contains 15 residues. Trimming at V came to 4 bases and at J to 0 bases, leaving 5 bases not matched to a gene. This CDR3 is CASSPSGTVNTEAFF. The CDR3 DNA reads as TGTGCCAGCAGCCCATCCGGGACAGTGAACACTGAAGCTTTCTTT.